This TCR beta chain was found in a study of blood T cells in healthy people across ages (dated by TCRdb to the mid-2010s). The study in broad terms: In model experiments, template switching captured about one uniquely barcoded TCR beta cDNA molecule for every two T cells. Age-related changes in TCR beta repertoire diversity were measured in the study by deep sequencing normalized with unique cDNA molecular identifiers. Four age groups were formed from the donors: young (average roughly 16 years), middle-aged (around 39), aged (over 55) and long-lived (82). To avoid experimental bias, donors of different ages were spread randomly across the sequencing lanes. For two donors (one aged 18 to 30 and one aged 80 or older), the study analyzed two additional independent replicas of 1 million unique cDNA reads from the same blood draw. Paper-wide results and their limitations: Bulk unsorted PBMC profiling prevented conclusive comparison of naive and antigen-experienced compartments. Estimates of total diversity from one million sequenced T cells were regarded as lower bounds and underestimates. A strong correlation was found between observed TCR beta diversity and the percentage of naive T cells measured by flow cytometry. Compared with the aged group, the long-lived group had more naive CD4+ T cells, fewer expanded clones and increased TCR diversity, a pattern suggesting age selection. The CMV infection status of donors was not known, potentially confounding age-related changes in expanded clonotypes. As age increased, observed TCR beta diversity per million T cells dropped in a roughly linear way, and a significant reduction was already evident by age about 40.

The library was produced with 5' RACE. Instrument on record: Illumina HiSeq 2500. A second PCR of roughly 7 to 11 cycles was performed with a sample-barcoded 5' primer and a J-beta primer mix. Each TCR beta cDNA molecule received a unique molecular identifier from a template-switch 5' adaptor carrying 12 random nucleotides. Each sample yielded at least 3 million CDR3-containing paired-end reads. The Mint cDNA synthesis kit, primed by a TRBC-specific oligonucleotide, was used to synthesize first-strand cDNA from all RNA. After uracil-DNA glycosylase treatment, a first 18-cycle PCR used universal primers M1SS and BC2_uni_R on all cDNA. On the authors' methods: Each sample was normalized by randomly selecting 1 million high-quality reads, each carrying a distinct molecular identifier. Reads sharing molecular identifiers were discarded rather than binned into consensus sequences. MiTCR, run with a Q25 quality threshold and the strictest error-elimination algorithm, handled CDR3 identification, clonotype clustering and error correction. A nonparametric unseen species model using Euler transformation provided a lower-bound estimate of total TCR beta diversity. TCRdb's own reprocessing of the public reads used fastp at Q25 and MiXCR and kept productive beta chains. Rows are combined by CDR3 protein, so each entry shows the most common genes and DNA. What appears here as the V and J calls and clone size reflects TCRdb's work, not the paper's. The sample profile shows fewer than 900,000 distinct CDR3 sequences; around 40% of them were found once. The biggest ten clones account for 20% to 25% of the sample.

Measured from the cysteine to the phenylalanine, the CDR3 is 13 residues long. Only the CDR3 portion is preserved as DNA: 39 bases, with reading frame beginning at the first base. CDR1 and CDR2 were assigned from the germline V gene as SGDLS and YYNGEE. Clipping removes 0 bases from V and 7 bases from J, with 3 as the unmatched junction base count. This clonotype has a handful of counts. What antigen it recognizes has not been identified. The input lacks base qualities; no much larger clone sits a single base away. Donors were about 36 systemically healthy Caucasian individuals from Russia aged roughly 6 to 100 years. Ten milliliters of peripheral blood were drawn from each donor into EDTA-treated Vacutainer tubes. Ficoll-Paque density-gradient centrifugation was used to isolate PBMCs, with at least 7 million obtained per sample. Trizol reagent was used to extract total RNA from PBMCs, with at least 6 micrograms per sample. Naive CD45RAhigh/CD27high T cell percentages were measured by flow cytometry on a PBMC aliquot from every donor.

This chain is built from TRBV9 and TRBJ2-7; TRBD1 agrees with 8 junctional bases. The sequencing sample was made of blood. The origin of this receptor is a woman aged 60-75 years in good health. The DNA sequence follows: TGTGCCAGCAGCGTAGCGGACAGGGTGGAGCAGTACTTC. It encodes CASSVADRVEQYF.